This T cell receptor (beta chain) was profiled in a study of T-cell reconstitution after alpha-beta-depleted transplantation in children. Points on this clonotype: Its matching antigen is unknown.

Study-wide results and caveats: Several hundred expanded graft clones reportedly were the source of alpha-beta T cells about two months after transplant. Surviving recipient T cells and thymic progenitors produced the high day-60 TCRbeta diversity seen in some patients. At one year after transplant, newly produced T cells mostly accounted for T-cell counts and diversity.

The CDR3 has 14 residues. J lost 4 bases, V lost 3 bases, and 2 bases had no gene match. Germline V CDR1 and CDR2: KGHDR, SFDVKD. Using unique molecular identifiers, the investigators prepared the TCRbeta library. A single record per CDR3 protein comes from TCRdb applying MiXCR to the PCR reads. Of around 440,000 distinct CDR3 sequences in the sample, roughly 17% were seen once. This TCR derives from a boy under two years old who had a stem cell transplant for Wiskott-Aldrich syndrome, so the T cells may come from the graft donor. The chain combines TRBV24-1 with TRBJ2-1; 7 positions agree with TRBD1. The sample consisted of PBMCs, mostly from graft donor cells, taken 360 days after TCRalphabeta/CD19-depleted stem cell transplant. For the CDR3, the DNA is TGTGCCACCAGTGATGAGGACAGGTACAATGAGCAGTTCTTC. It is translated as CATSDEDRYNEQFF.